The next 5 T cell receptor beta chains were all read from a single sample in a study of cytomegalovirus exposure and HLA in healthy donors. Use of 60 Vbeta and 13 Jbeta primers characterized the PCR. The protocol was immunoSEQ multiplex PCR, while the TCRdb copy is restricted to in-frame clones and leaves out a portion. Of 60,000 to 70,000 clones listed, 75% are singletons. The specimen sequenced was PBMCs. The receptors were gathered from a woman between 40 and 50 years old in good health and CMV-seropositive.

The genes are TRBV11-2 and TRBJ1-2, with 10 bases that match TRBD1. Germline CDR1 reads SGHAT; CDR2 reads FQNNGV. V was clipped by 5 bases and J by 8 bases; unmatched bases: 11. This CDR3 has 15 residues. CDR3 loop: CASSTDPGQGKGYTF. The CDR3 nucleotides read TGTGCCAGCAGCACCGATCCGGGACAGGGGAAAGGCTACACCTTC.

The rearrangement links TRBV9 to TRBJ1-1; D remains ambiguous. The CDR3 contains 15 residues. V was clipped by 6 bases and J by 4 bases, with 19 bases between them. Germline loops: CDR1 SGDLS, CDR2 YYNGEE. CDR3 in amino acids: CASNPTAGSSTEAFF. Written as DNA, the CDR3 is TGTGCCAGCAACCCTACGGCGGGCAGCAGCACTGAAGCTTTCTTT. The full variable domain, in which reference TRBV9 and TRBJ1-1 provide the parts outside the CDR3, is DSGVTQTPKHLITATGQRVTLRCSPRSGDLSVYWYQQSLDQGLQFLIQYYNGEERAKGNILERFSAQQFPDLHSELNLSSLELGDSALYFCASNPTAGSSTEAFFGQGTRLTVV.

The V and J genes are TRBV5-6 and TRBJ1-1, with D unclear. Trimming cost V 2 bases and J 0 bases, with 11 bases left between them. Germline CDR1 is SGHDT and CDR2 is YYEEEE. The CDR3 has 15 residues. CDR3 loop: CASSLQTVLNTEAFF. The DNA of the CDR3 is TGTGCCAGCAGCTTACAGACGGTATTGAACACTGAAGCTTTCTTT.

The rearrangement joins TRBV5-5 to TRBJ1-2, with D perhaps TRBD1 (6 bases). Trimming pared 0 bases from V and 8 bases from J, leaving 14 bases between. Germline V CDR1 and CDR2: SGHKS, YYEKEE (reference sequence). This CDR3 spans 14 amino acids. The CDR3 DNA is TGTGCCAGCAGCTTGGTGCTCAGGGGAGACGGCTACACCTTC. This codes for CASSLVLRGDGYTF.

Here the CDR3 DNA reads TGTGCCAGCAGTGACACCGACAGGGGTGATAATTCACCCCTCCACTTT. Translated, it gives CASSDTDRGDNSPLHF. The chain uses TRBV6-4 and TRBJ1-6; TRBD1 matches 8 bases. V shed 2 bases and J 5 bases; nucleotides not matched to a gene: 5. Germline CDR1 reads MRHNA; CDR2 reads SNTAGT. The CDR3 runs 16 residues.